This T cell receptor (beta chain) was sequenced in a study of shared clonotypes between healthy human individuals. Across the whole study: The donors, a couple of women and three men, were aged 18 to 49. Overall study findings and caveats: The four-donor shared clonotypes exceeded non-shared clonotypes in generation probability, with non-shared ones scoring lower.

Comments on this clone: The antigen remains unidentified.

Looked up from germline, CDR1 is SGHTA and CDR2 is FQGNSA. The CDR3 sequence is 14 residues long. Trimming removed 1 base from V and 3 bases from J, with 10 bases in between. TCRdb keeps only in-frame clones here, not all; method: immunoSEQ multiplex PCR. The table records some 2,400,000 clones, under 97% of them present only once. The specimen sequenced was naive CD4+ T cells sorted from blood. Described subset: CD45RA+ positively selected. The rearrangement joins TRBV7-2 to TRBJ2-7; the D gene is possibly TRBD1 (6 bases). The sequence was obtained from a man aged 18 to 29 in good health. The CDR3 is CASSLDRRGYEQYF. The CDR3 DNA is TGTGCCAGCAGCTTAGACCGCAGGGGCTACGAGCAGTACTTC.